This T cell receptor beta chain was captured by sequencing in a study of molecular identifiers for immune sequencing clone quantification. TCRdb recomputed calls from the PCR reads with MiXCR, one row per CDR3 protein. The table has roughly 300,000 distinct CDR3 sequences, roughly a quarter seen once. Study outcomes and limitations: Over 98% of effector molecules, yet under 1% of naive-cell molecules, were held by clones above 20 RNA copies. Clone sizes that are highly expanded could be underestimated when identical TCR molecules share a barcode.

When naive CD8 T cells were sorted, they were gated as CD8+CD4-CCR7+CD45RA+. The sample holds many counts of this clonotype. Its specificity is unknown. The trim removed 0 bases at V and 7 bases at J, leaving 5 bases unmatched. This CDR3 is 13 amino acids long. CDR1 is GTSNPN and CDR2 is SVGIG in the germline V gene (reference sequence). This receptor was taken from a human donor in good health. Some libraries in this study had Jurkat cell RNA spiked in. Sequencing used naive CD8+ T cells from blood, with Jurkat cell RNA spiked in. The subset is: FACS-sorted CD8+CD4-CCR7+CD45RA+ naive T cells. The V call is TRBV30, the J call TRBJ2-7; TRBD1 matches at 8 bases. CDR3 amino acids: CAWSVLTGGEQYF. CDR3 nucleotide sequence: TGTGCCTGGAGTGTACTAACAGGGGGGGAGCAGTACTTC.